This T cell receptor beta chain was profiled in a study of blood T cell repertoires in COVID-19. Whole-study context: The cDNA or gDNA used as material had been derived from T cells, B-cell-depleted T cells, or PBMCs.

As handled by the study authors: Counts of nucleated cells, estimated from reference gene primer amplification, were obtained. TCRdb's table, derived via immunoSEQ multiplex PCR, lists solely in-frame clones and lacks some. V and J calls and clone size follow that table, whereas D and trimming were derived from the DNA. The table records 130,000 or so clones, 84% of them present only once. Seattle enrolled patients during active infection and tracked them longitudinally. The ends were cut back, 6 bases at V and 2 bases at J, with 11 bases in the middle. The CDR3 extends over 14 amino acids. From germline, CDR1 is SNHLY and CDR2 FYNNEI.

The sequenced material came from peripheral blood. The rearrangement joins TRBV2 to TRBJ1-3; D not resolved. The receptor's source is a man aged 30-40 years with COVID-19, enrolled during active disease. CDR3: CASRDTSTGNTIYF. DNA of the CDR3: TGTGCCAGCAGAGACACTAGTACTGGAAACACCATATATTTT.